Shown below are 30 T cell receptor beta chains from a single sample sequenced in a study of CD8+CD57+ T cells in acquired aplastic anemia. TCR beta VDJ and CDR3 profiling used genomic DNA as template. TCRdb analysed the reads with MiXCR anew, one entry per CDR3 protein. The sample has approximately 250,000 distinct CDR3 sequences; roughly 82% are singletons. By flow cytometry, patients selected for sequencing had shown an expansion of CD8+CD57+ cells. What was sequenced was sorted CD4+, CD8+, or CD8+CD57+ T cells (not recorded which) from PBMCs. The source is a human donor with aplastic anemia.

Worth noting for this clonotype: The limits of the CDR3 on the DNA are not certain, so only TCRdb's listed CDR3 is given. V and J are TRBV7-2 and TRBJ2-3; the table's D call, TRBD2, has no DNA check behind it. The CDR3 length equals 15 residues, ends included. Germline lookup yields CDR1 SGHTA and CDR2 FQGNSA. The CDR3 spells CASSPSTSSTSGRYF.

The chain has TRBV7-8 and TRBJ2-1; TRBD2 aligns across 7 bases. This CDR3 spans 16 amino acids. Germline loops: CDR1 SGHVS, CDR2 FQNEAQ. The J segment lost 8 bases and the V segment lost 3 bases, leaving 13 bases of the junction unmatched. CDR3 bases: TGTGCCAGCAGCTTTCCGGGAGGCGGCGGGAGCGATGAGCAGTTCTTC. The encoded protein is CASSFPGGGGSDEQFF. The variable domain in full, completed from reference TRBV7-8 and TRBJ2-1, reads GAGVSQSPRYKVAKRGQDVALRCDPISGHVSLFWYQQALGQGPEFLTYFQNEAQLDKSGLPSDRFFAERPEGSVSTLKIQRTQQEDSAVYLCASSFPGGGGSDEQFFGPGTRLTVL.

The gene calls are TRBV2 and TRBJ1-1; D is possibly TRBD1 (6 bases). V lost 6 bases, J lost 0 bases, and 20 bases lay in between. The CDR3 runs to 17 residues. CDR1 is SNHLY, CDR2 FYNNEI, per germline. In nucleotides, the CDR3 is TGTGCCAGCAGCGTCGGGGGCTATCCTACGGTGAACACTGAAGCTTTCTTT. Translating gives CASSVGGYPTVNTEAFF.

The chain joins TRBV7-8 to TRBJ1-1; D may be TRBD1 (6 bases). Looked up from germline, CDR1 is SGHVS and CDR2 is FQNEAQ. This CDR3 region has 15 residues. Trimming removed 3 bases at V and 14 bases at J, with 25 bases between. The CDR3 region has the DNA TGTGCCAGCAGCTTTGATCCAGACGGGACAACTGATTCCTTCTTT. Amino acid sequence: CASSFDPDGTTDSFF. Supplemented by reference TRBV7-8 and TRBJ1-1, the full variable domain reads GAGVSQSPRYKVAKRGQDVALRCDPISGHVSLFWYQQALGQGPEFLTYFQNEAQLDKSGLPSDRFFAERPEGSVSTLKIQRTQQEDSAVYLCASSFDPDGTTDSFFGQGTRLTVV.

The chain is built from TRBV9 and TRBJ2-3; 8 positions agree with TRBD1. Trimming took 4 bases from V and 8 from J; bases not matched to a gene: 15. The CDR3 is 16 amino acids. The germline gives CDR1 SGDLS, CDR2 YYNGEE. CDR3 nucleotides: TGTGCCAGCAGCCCAGGGGGCCAGAGGCGCACTACTACGCAGTATTTT. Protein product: CASSPGGQRRTTTQYF.

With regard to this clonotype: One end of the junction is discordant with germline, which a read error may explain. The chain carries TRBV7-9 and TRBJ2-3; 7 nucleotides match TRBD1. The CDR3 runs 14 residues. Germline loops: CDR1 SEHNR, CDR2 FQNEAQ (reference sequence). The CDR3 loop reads CASSLPGQPDTHDF. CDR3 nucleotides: TGTGCCAGCAGCTTACCGGGACAGCCCGATACGCACGATTTT.

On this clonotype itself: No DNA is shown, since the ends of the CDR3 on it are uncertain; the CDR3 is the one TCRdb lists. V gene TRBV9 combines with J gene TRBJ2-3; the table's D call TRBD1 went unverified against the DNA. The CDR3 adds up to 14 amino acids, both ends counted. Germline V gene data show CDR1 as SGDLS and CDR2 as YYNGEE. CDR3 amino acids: CASGVAGGIQSFDF.

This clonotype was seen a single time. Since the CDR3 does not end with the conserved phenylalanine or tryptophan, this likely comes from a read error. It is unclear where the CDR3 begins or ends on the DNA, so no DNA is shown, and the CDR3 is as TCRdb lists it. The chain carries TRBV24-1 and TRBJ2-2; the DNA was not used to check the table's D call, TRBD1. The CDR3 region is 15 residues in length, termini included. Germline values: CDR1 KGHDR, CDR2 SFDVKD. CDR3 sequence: CATSALTGYPGELGI.

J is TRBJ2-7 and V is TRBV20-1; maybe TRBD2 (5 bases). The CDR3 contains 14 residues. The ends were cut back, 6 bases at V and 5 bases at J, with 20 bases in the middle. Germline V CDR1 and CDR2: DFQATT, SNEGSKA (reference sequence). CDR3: CSASRWRGKNEQYF. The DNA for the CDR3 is TGCAGTGCCAGTAGATGGAGAGGGAAGAACGAGCAGTACTTC.

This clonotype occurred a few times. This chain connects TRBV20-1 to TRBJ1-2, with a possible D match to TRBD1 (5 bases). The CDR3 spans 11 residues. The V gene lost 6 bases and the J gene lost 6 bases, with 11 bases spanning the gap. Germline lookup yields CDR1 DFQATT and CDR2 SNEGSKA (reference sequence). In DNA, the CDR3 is TGCAGTGCGGAGGGCAGGGATGGCTACACCTTC. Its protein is CSAEGRDGYTF.

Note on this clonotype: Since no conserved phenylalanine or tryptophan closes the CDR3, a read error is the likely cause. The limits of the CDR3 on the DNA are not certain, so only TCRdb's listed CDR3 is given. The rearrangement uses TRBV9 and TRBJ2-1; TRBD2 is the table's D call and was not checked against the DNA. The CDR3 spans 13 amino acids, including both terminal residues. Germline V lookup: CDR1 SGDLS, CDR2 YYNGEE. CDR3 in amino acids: CASSVGLADAETL.

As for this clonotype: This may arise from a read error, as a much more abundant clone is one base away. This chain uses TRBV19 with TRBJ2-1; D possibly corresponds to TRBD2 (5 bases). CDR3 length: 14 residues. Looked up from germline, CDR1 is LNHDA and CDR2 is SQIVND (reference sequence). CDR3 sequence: CASSLAGFYNEQLF. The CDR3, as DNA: TGTGCCAGCAGTTTGGCGGGCTTCTACAATGAGCAGCTCTTC.

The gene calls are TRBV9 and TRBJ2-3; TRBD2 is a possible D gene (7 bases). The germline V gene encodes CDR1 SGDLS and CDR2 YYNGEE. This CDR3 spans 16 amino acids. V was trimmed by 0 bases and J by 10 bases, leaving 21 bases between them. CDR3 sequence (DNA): TGTGCCAGCAGCGTAGGGGGGGGCAGCTGGAAACACCCGCAGTATTTT. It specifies CASSVGGGSWKHPQYF.

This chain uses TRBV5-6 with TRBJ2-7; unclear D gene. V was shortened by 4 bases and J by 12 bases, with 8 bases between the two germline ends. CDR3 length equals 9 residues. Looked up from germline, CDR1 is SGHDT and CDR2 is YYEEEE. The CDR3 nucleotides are TGTGCCAGCAGCGAAGAACGGTACTTC. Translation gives CASSEERYF.

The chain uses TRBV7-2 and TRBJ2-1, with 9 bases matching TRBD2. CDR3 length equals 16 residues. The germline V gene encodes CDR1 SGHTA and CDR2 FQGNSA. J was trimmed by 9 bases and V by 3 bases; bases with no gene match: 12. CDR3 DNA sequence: TGTGCCAGCAGCTTGAAAAGAAGCGGGGGGAGCGGTGAGCAGTTCTTC. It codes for CASSLKRSGGSGEQFF.

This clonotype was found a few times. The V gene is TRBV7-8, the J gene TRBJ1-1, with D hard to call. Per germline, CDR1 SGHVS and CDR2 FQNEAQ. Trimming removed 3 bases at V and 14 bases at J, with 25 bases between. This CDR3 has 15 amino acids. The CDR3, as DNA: TGTGCCAGCAGCTTTCATCCGGACGGGAAAGCCCTTTCCTTCTTT. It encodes CASSFHPDGKALSFF.

In nucleotides, the CDR3 is TGTGCCAGCAGCTTCCGACAGGGGGCAGAAGATACGCAGTATTTT. This translates into CASSFRQGAEDTQYF. This chain joins TRBV5-6 and TRBJ2-3; 10 bases match TRBD1. The CDR3 has 15 residues. V trimming: 2 bases; J trimming: 5 bases; junction bases outside the gene matches: 5. Germline CDR1 and CDR2: SGHDT and YYEEEE.

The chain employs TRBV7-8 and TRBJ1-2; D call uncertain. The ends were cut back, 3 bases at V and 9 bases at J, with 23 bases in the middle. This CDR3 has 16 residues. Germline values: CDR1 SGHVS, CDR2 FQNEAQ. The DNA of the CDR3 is TGTGCCAGCAGCTTGGCGAGAGGTCCCGTCGCACAGTGCTACACCTTC. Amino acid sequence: CASSLARGPVAQCYTF. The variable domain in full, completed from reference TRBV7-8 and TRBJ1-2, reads GAGVSQSPRYKVAKRGQDVALRCDPISGHVSLFWYQQALGQGPEFLTYFQNEAQLDKSGLPSDRFFAERPEGSVSTLKIQRTQQEDSAVYLCASSLARGPVAQCYTFGSGTRLTVV.

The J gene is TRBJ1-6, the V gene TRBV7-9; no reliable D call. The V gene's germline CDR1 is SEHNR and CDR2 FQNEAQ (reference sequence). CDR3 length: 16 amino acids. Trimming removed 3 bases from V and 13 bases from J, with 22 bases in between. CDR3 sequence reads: CASSFDDTQYFCPLHF. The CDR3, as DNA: TGTGCCAGCAGCTTCGATGATACGCAGTATTTTTGCCCCCTCCACTTT.

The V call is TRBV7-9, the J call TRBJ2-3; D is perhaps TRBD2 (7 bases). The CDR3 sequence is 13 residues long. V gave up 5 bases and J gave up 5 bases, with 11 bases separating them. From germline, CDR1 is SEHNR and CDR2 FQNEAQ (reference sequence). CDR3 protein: CASSIGGQDTQYF. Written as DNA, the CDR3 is TGTGCCAGCAGCATCGGGGGGCAAGATACGCAGTATTTT.

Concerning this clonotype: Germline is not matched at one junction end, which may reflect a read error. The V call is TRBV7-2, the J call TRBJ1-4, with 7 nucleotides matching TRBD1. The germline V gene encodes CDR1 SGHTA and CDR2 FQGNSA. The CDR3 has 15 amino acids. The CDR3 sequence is CASSLDLTGNTELFF. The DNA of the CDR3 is TGTGCCAGCAGCTTAGATCTGACAGGGAACACTGAACTTTTTTTT.

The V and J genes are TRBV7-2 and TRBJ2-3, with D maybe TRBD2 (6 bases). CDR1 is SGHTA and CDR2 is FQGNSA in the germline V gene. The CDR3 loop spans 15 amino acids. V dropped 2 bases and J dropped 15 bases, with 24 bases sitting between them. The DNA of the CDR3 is TGTGCCAGCAGCTTACGGGGAGGTCCCGATGCGCAGCATTATTTT. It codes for CASSLRGGPDAQHYF.

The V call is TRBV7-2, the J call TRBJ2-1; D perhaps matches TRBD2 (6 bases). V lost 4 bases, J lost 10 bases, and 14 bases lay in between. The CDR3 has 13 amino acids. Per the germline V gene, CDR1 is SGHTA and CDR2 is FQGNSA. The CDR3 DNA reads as TGTGCCAGCAGCTATGGGGGGATCGCCGAGCAGTTCTTC. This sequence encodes CASSYGGIAEQFF. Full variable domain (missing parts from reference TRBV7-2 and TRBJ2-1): GAGVSQSPSNKVTEKGKDVELRCDPISGHTALYWYRQSLGQGLEFLIYFQGNSAPDKSGLPSDRFSAERTGGSVSTLTIQRTQQEDSAVYLCASSYGGIAEQFFGPGTRLTVL.

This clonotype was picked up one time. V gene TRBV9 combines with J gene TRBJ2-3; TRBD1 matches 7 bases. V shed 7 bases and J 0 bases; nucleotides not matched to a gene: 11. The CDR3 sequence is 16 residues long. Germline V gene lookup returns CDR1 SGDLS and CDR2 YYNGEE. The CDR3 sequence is CASGEPGGQSTDTQYF. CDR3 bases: TGTGCCAGCGGCGAACCAGGGGGACAGAGCACAGATACGCAGTATTTT.

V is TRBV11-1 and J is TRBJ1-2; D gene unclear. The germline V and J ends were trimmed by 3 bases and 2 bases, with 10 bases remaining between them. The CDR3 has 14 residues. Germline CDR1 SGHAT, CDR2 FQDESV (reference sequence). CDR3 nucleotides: TGTGCCAGCAGCTTTCCCGTAGGGAACTATGGCTACACCTTC. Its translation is CASSFPVGNYGYTF.

CDR3 DNA: TGTGCCAGCAGGGGTACAGGAAATCAGCCCCAGCATTTT. Translating gives CASRGTGNQPQHF. The chain uses TRBV6-1 and TRBJ1-5, with a possible D match to TRBD1 (5 bases). The CDR3 spans 13 residues. V shed 6 bases and J shed 4 bases, with 10 bases lying between them. Germline V gene sequence: CDR1 MNHNS, CDR2 SASEGT.

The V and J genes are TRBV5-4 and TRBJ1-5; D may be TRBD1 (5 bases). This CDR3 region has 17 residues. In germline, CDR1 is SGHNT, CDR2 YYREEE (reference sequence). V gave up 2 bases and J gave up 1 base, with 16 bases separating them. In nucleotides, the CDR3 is TGTGCCAGCAGCTTTACTAGCGAACAGGACAGCAATCAGCCCCAGCATTTT. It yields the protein CASSFTSEQDSNQPQHF.

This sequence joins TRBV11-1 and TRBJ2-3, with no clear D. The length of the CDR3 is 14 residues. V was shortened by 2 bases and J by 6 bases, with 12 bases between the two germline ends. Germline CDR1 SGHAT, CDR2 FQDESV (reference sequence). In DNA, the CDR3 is TGTGCCAGCAGCTTACAAAGAAGTGCCGATACGCAGTATTTT. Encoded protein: CASSLQRSADTQYF.

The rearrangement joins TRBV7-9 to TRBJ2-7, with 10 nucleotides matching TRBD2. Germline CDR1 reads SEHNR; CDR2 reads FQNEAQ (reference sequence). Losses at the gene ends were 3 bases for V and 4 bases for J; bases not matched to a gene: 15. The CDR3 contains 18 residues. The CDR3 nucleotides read TGTGCCAGCAGCTTTCAAAGAAGCGGGGGGGCCCTTGAGTACGAGCAGTACGTC. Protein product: CASSFQRSGGALEYEQYV.

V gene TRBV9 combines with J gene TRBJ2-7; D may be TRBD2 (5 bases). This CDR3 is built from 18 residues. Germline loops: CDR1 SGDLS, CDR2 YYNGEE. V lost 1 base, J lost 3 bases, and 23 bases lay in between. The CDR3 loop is CASSVRGESTDTHYEQYV. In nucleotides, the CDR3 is TGTGCCAGCAGCGTACGGGGAGAGAGCACAGACACGCACTACGAGCAGTACGTC.